A single sample is the source of the 31 T cell receptor beta chains below, sequenced in a study of CD8 T cell repertoires and HIV-1 epitope variants. TCRdb's table, derived via immunoSEQ multiplex PCR, lists solely in-frame clones and lacks some. This table holds some 100,000 clones, roughly four fifths found once. The sample was uncultured baseline CD8+ T cells from peripheral blood mononuclear cells (PBMCs). These receptors came from a male donor with HIV.

This clone was seen a handful of times. J is TRBJ1-6 and V is TRBV5-6, with D unclear. Trimming took off 4 bases at V and 10 bases at J, with 12 bases between the two ends. The CDR3 has 13 amino acids. Germline V gives CDR1 SGHDT, CDR2 YYEEEE. In DNA form, the CDR3 reads TGTGCCAGCAGCCTCAGTGGGGTGTCACCCCTCCACTTT. It specifies CASSLSGVSPLHF.

Only a few counts were recorded for this clone. This chain joins TRBV28 and TRBJ1-6; D gene unclear. This CDR3 region has 14 residues. Germline CDR1 MDHEN, CDR2 SYDVKM. Trimming took off 2 bases at V and 12 bases at J, with 14 bases between the two ends. CDR3 region: CASSLSPDTEPLHF. In nucleotides, the CDR3 is TGTGCCAGCAGTTTAAGTCCTGACACCGAACCCCTCCACTTT. Full variable domain (rest looked up from reference TRBV28 and TRBJ1-6): DVKVTQSSRYLVKRTGEKVFLECVQDMDHENMFWYRQDPGLGLRLIYFSYDVKMKEKGDIPEGYSVSREKKERFSLILESASTNQTSMYLCASSLSPDTEPLHFGNGTRLTVT.

This chain connects TRBV9 to TRBJ2-3; D remains ambiguous. The V gene lost 0 bases and the J gene lost 6 bases, with 11 bases spanning the gap. This CDR3 has 14 residues. Germline V gene lookup returns CDR1 SGDLS and CDR2 YYNGEE. CDR3 sequence (DNA): TGTGCCAGCAGCGTAGGTGGGCCATCGGATACGCAGTATTTT. It is translated as CASSVGGPSDTQYF.

The chain carries TRBV25-1 and TRBJ2-4, with TRBD1 matching 9 bases. The V and J ends lost 7 bases and 7 bases, in that order; junction bases with no gene match: 8. Germline V gene lookup returns CDR1 MGHDK and CDR2 SYGVNS. The CDR3 spans 14 residues. This CDR3 reads CASMGTGISNIQYF. In DNA, the CDR3 is TGTGCCAGCATGGGGACAGGGATCTCCAACATTCAGTACTTC.

The rearrangement uses TRBV6-5 and TRBJ1-3, with D tentatively TRBD1 (6 bases). Trimming stripped 11 bases from V and 0 bases from J, with 17 bases between. Germline CDR1 and CDR2: MNHEY and SVGAGI. The CDR3 length is 15 residues. In DNA, the CDR3 is TGTGCCTCCTTCCAAGGACAGCGCTCTGGAAACACCATATATTTT. It encodes CASFQGQRSGNTIYF.

This clone was recorded at least ten times. V usage is TRBV5-1 and J usage is TRBJ2-2, with D perhaps being TRBD1 or TRBD2 (5 bases each). Trimming took 2 bases from V and 6 from J, leaving 29 bases between them. Germline assignment: CDR1 SGHRS and CDR2 YFSETQ. This CDR3 spans 20 amino acids. The CDR3 region has the DNA TGCGCCAGCAGCTTCCTTCAGGTTTTCAGGGAACCAGGACTTGCCGGGGAGCTGTTTTTT. Amino acid sequence: CASSFLQVFREPGLAGELFF.

This clone was counted ten times or more. This chain joins TRBV28 and TRBJ1-5; 9 positions agree with TRBD1. Losses at the gene ends were 6 bases for V and 7 bases for J; bases not matched to a gene: 7. Germline lookup yields CDR1 MDHEN and CDR2 SYDVKM. CDR3 length: 14 amino acids. CDR3 in DNA: TGTGCCAGCAGCTCGACAGGGGGGGAACAGCCCCAGCATTTT. Translation: CASSSTGGEQPQHF.

The V and J genes are TRBV30 and TRBJ1-6; 9 nucleotides agree with TRBD1. V shed 2 bases, J shed 0 bases, and the junction held 8 bases outside the gene matches. The germline CDR1 and CDR2 sequences are GTSNPN and SVGIG (reference sequence). The length of the CDR3 is 18 residues. CDR3 sequence reads: CAWSPWTGDFSYNSPLHF. CDR3 in DNA: TGTGCCTGGAGTCCCTGGACAGGGGATTTCTCCTATAATTCACCCCTCCACTTT.

This clone has more than one count but fewer than ten. The chain recombines TRBV5-1 with TRBJ2-5; 7 nucleotides line up with TRBD2. Germline CDR1 reads SGHRS; CDR2 reads YFSETQ. The CDR3 runs 14 residues. Losses at the gene ends were 4 bases for V and 3 bases for J; bases not matched to a gene: 6. The CDR3 loop is CASSPAGSEETQYF. Here the CDR3 DNA reads TGCGCCAGCAGCCCAGCGGGATCGGAAGAGACCCAGTACTTC.

This sequence joins TRBV27 and TRBJ2-7, with 7 bases that match TRBD2. With 3 bases clipped from V and 4 bases from J, the junction kept 3 bases outside the gene matches. The CDR3 is 13 residues long. Germline CDR1 and CDR2: MNHEY and SMNVEV (reference sequence). DNA of the CDR3: TGTGCCAGCAGTTTGGACGGGGGGTACGAGCAGTACTTC. It translates to CASSLDGGYEQYF.

This clone has just a few counts. The rearrangement uses TRBV7-2 and TRBJ2-5, with 8 bases matching TRBD2. From germline, CDR1 is SGHTA and CDR2 FQGNSA. Trimming took 6 bases from V and 1 from J; bases not matched to a gene: 4. This CDR3 has 14 residues. As DNA, the CDR3 is TGTGCCAGCAGGGAGCGGGGGCCCCAAGAGACCCAGTACTTC. Translated: CASRERGPQETQYF.

This rearrangement joins TRBV9 to TRBJ2-3; D uncertain. CDR3 size: 13 residues. CDR1 and CDR2 from the germline V gene are SGDLS and YYNGEE. Trimming removed 0 bases from V and 2 bases from J, with 4 bases in between. The CDR3 reads CASSVAPTDTQYF. The CDR3 nucleotides are TGTGCCAGCAGCGTAGCTCCCACAGATACGCAGTATTTT.

The genes are TRBV15 and TRBJ1-4; 9 bases are shared with TRBD1. The CDR3 runs to 15 residues. The J segment lost 8 bases and the V segment lost 4 bases, leaving 8 bases of the junction unmatched. The V gene's germline CDR1 is LNHNV and CDR2 YYDKDF (reference sequence). This chain's CDR3 is CATSNRDRDWEKLFF. The CDR3 DNA follows: TGTGCCACCAGCAACCGGGACAGGGATTGGGAAAAACTGTTTTTT.

The CDR3 region has the DNA TGTGCCAGCATCCTTTCACAGGGCGGAGGTAACTATGGCTACACCTTC. Encoded protein: CASILSQGGGNYGYTF. The chain recombines TRBV28 with TRBJ1-2, with D possibly being TRBD1 (6 bases). Trimming shortened V by 7 bases and J by 1 base, and 19 bases separated the two germline ends. The length of the CDR3 is 16 residues. Germline V gene data show CDR1 as MDHEN and CDR2 as SYDVKM.

This clone was observed a single time. The chain employs TRBV7-9 and TRBJ2-1; maybe TRBD1 (5 bases). The CDR3 has 16 residues. The germline gives CDR1 SEHNR, CDR2 FQNEAQ (reference sequence). Trimming pared 4 bases from V and 6 bases from J, leaving 19 bases between. CDR3 sequence reads: CASSSRRQGVTNEQFF. The CDR3, as DNA: TGTGCCAGCAGCTCCCGTCGGCAGGGTGTTACCAATGAGCAGTTCTTC.

The chain recombines TRBV6-5 with TRBJ2-3, with no clear D. Per germline, CDR1 MNHEY and CDR2 SVGAGI. V lost 4 bases to trimming and J lost 1 base, with 15 bases between them. This CDR3 is built from 16 residues. The DNA for the CDR3 is TGTGCCAGCAGTTCCGACTCTTACTCTGGCACAGATACGCAGTATTTT. Translation gives CASSSDSYSGTDTQYF.

The V gene is TRBV30, the J gene TRBJ2-5; TRBD1 matches 8 bases. This CDR3 region has 16 residues. J gave up 1 base and V 2 bases, and 9 bases lay outside the gene matches. The germline CDR1 and CDR2 sequences are GTSNPN and SVGIG (reference sequence). The CDR3 loop is CAWSNPGTGFQETQYF. The CDR3 DNA follows: TGTGCCTGGAGTAATCCCGGGACAGGTTTCCAAGAGACCCAGTACTTC.

The chain combines TRBV9 with TRBJ1-1, with a possible D match to TRBD1 (6 bases). The CDR3 is 17 amino acids. The V gene's germline CDR1 is SGDLS and CDR2 YYNGEE. V was trimmed by 0 bases and J by 4 bases, leaving 19 bases between them. Here the CDR3 reads CASSVVRAGEEGTEAFF. For the CDR3, the DNA is TGTGCCAGCAGCGTAGTAAGGGCAGGGGAGGAAGGCACTGAAGCTTTCTTT.

The rearrangement uses TRBV9 and TRBJ2-7; 8 bases map to TRBD2. Germline CDR1 SGDLS, CDR2 YYNGEE. After removal of 0 bases from V and 7 bases from J, the junction contained 9 bases not matched to a gene. The CDR3 consists of 15 residues. The CDR3 reads CASSVDGGGLREQYF. The CDR3 DNA is TGTGCCAGCAGCGTAGACGGCGGGGGGCTGCGGGAGCAGTACTTC. Variable domain in full (rest from reference TRBV9 and TRBJ2-7): DSGVTQTPKHLITATGQRVTLRCSPRSGDLSVYWYQQSLDQGLQFLIQYYNGEERAKGNILERFSAQQFPDLHSELNLSSLELGDSALYFCASSVDGGGLREQYFGPGTRLTVT.

The genes are TRBV7-9 and TRBJ2-7; TRBD1 aligns across 7 bases. Losses at the gene ends were 4 bases for V and 11 bases for J; bases not matched to a gene: 11. The length of the CDR3 is 13 residues. Germline assignment: CDR1 SEHNR and CDR2 FQNEAQ (reference sequence). CDR3 sequence: CASSWDRQGEKYF. The CDR3 nucleotides are TGTGCCAGCAGCTGGGACCGACAGGGTGAGAAGTACTTC.

V gene TRBV4-1 combines with J gene TRBJ2-4; 12 nucleotides align to TRBD2. CDR3 length: 18 amino acids. Germline CDR1 is MGHRA and CDR2 is YSYEKL. J gave up 9 bases and V 0 bases, and 12 bases lay outside the gene matches. The CDR3 sequence is CASSQEWASGRAGSIQYF. CDR3 bases: TGCGCCAGCAGCCAAGAATGGGCTAGCGGGAGGGCCGGTAGCATTCAGTACTTC.

The chain combines TRBV30 with TRBJ2-1; D is unresolved. With 0 bases removed from V and 8 bases from J, the gap between germline ends came to 26 bases. Germline V lookup: CDR1 GTSNPN, CDR2 SVGIG (reference sequence). CDR3 length: 18 amino acids. CDR3 DNA: TGTGCCTGGAGTGTACCGGCACGGCTCGGTGTTCTTATCCATGAGCAGTTCTTC. This sequence encodes CAWSVPARLGVLIHEQFF.

The rearrangement joins TRBV6-5 to TRBJ2-1; D remains unclear. V lost 9 bases, J lost 2 bases, and 14 bases lay in between. This CDR3 has 14 amino acids. Germline values: CDR1 MNHEY, CDR2 SVGAGI. Written as DNA, the CDR3 is TGTGCCAGTTCCTATACCTTAGCCTACAATGAGCAGTTCTTC. The encoded protein is CASSYTLAYNEQFF.

The J gene is TRBJ2-5, the V gene TRBV5-1; 8 positions agree with TRBD1. Germline CDR1 SGHRS, CDR2 YFSETQ. The CDR3 is made up of 15 amino acids. The ends lost 1 base at V and 5 bases at J; junction bases unmatched: 7. Here the CDR3 DNA reads TGCGCCAGCAGCTTGAATCCAGGGGGCGTTGAGACCCAGTACTTC. Amino acids: CASSLNPGGVETQYF.

The gene calls are TRBV6-5 and TRBJ2-7; 15 bases map to TRBD2. CDR1 and CDR2 (germline): MNHEY, SVGAGI. The CDR3 sequence is 15 residues long. V gave up 4 bases and J gave up 4 bases; unmatched junction bases: 2. The CDR3 nucleotides are TGTGCCAGCAGTTCCGGGACTAGCGGGAGGTACGAGCAGTACTTC. This gives the protein CASSSGTSGRYEQYF.

CDR3 DNA: TGTGCCAGCAGCCGGCTGGAAAACAATGAGCAGTTCTTC. Translated: CASSRLENNEQFF. The V and J genes are TRBV6-5 and TRBJ2-1; D uncertain. The CDR3 length is 13 residues. V was cut by 6 bases and J by 5 bases, with 11 bases left in between. The germline V gene encodes CDR1 MNHEY and CDR2 SVGAGI.

The rearrangement joins TRBV4-2 to TRBJ1-6; D gene unclear. There are 14 residues in the CDR3. V lost 0 bases, J lost 9 bases, and 9 bases lay in between. Looked up from germline, CDR1 is LGHNA and CDR2 is YNFKEQ. CDR3 DNA sequence: TGTGCCAGCAGCCAAGATGTGGATTCTTCACCCCTCCACTTT. Its translation: CASSQDVDSSPLHF.

J is TRBJ2-5 and V is TRBV7-9; either TRBD1 or TRBD2 may fit D (5 bases each). The CDR3 sequence is 14 residues long. Trimming took 4 bases from V and 4 from J, leaving 13 bases between them. Germline assignment: CDR1 SEHNR and CDR2 FQNEAQ (reference sequence). The CDR3 is CASSWDLLGETQYF. The DNA for the CDR3 is TGTGCCAGCAGCTGGGACCTTTTGGGAGAGACCCAGTACTTC.

The rearrangement joins TRBV6-6 to TRBJ1-6, with 7 bases matching TRBD1. Germline values: CDR1 MNHNY, CDR2 SVGAGI (reference sequence). V dropped 5 bases and J dropped 7; count of bases not matched to a gene: 8. The CDR3 sequence is 15 residues long. The CDR3 here is CASSLRTGGNSPLHF. The CDR3 DNA is TGTGCCAGCAGTCTCCGGACAGGCGGGAATTCACCCCTCCACTTT.

This clone was recorded many times. The rearrangement links TRBV28 to TRBJ1-2, with 9 bases lining up with TRBD1. The CDR3 consists of 18 residues. The germline CDR1 and CDR2 sequences are MDHEN and SYDVKM. V shed 2 bases, J shed 8 bases, and the junction held 18 bases outside the gene matches. The CDR3 DNA follows: TGTGCCAGCAGTTTAAGGGAGACAGGGGGGACCGCAATAGCAGGCTACACCTTC. Residues: CASSLRETGGTAIAGYTF.

In its sample, this clone was seen once. The chain uses TRBV6-1 and TRBJ2-2; D remains ambiguous. Germline CDR1 and CDR2: MNHNS and SASEGT. The CDR3 totals 13 residues. The V end lost 8 bases, the J end lost 4 bases, and 11 bases lay between the germline ends. The CDR3 spells CASAKLSTGELFF. As DNA, the CDR3 is TGTGCCAGCGCGAAACTCTCCACCGGGGAGCTGTTTTTT.